This TCR beta chain was retrieved from a study of blood T cell repertoires in COVID-19 (TCRdb year 2020). The study in broad terms: Samples covering the acute and convalescent phases of COVID-19 were provided by collaborators in the United States, Italy and Spain. The sample metadata nearly always contained a de-identified subject ID, COVID-19 status, age in years and sex. Where HLA class I and class II types were available, the types were taken from metadata supplied by the sample provider, not from assay-based typing. The dataset comprised deeply sampled blood TCRbeta repertoires from subjects exposed to, actively infected with, or recovered from COVID-19. The repertoires were released in a freely available public database meant as a resource for research on the immune response to SARS-CoV-2. The prospective study material was composed of cDNA or gDNA derived from T cells, B-cell-depleted T cells, or PBMCs. Samples were obtained from the ongoing ImmuneRACE study (first 160 participants) and from about 1,300 subjects provided by 6 global collaborators.

TCRbeta CDR3 regions were amplified from genomic DNA using the immunoSEQ Assay, a bias-controlled multiplex PCR. Concerning the study's data processing: Within the assay, amplification of reference gene primers was used to estimate how many nucleated cells each sample contained. To quantify the absolute abundance of each unique TCRbeta CDR3 rearrangement, sequence reads were collapsed and filtered. Productive Simpson clonality was computed per sample as the square root of Simpson's diversity index over productive rearrangements. Sourced from immuneACCESS, this table was stored by TCRdb with only in-frame sequences that have V and J called. A share of the clones is absent; for the studies checked, an unresolved V gene accounts for under half, and the remainder has no known explanation. That table gives V, J and clone size, and the DNA gave D and trimming. Recorded for this sample are a few hundred thousand clones; around 88% of them occurred a single time. The ten largest clones represent 2% to 3% of the sample.

On the study overall, not on this receptor specifically: Clinical and demographic metadata were provided uncurated, with the amount varying by source and participant.

Counted from cysteine to phenylalanine, this CDR3 has 12 amino acids. Here the CDR3 DNA is all that survives: 36 bases in frame from base 1. Trimming removed 5 bases from V and 12 bases from J; the gene matches leave 7 bases unexplained. Sequences KGHSH (CDR1) and LQKENI (CDR2) are obtained from the germline V gene. Participants in the prospective study were enrolled through a virtual design, were aged about 18 to 100 years, and lived in roughly 24 United States geographic areas. Cohort assignment in the prospective study relied on participant-reported clinical history from a screening survey and a study questionnaire. In the prospective study, whole blood, serum and a nasopharyngeal or oropharyngeal swab were collected from each participant by mobile phlebotomists. Over an approximately 2-month period, participants in the prospective study had the option of providing additional blood draws and questionnaires. Before DNA extraction, prospective study blood samples were shipped either frozen or at room temperature.

As regards this clone: It has no known antigen specificity. Base quality data are lacking; no much larger clone is found one base away.

This TCR derives from a middle-aged woman with acute COVID-19. The chain employs TRBV18 and TRBJ2-1, and TRBD1 matches 7 of the central bases. The specimen was PBMCs or T cells enriched from blood (not recorded which). The CDR3 in this case is CASSDRAFLQFF. The bases read TGTGCCAGCTCAGACAGGGCTTTCCTGCAGTTCTTC.